This is a list of T cell receptor beta chains from one sample in a study of blood T cell repertoires in COVID-19. TCRdb keeps only in-frame clones here, not all; method: immunoSEQ multiplex PCR. Of under 400,000 clones listed, around nine tenths are singletons. Sample: PBMCs or T cells enriched from blood (not recorded which). All receptors derive from a woman in her 30s who had been exposed to COVID-19. The CDR3 runs from the conserved cysteine through the conserved F or W. The order of the fields is CDR3 DNA, CDR3 protein, D gene, clone size, J gene, V gene. The D gene is left open where the match is weak. The size of a clone is reported for some rows only, either as once, few or many, or as a class for expanded clones.

CDR3 DNA: TGCGCCAGCTCGGAAGCGATAGCCAACTTGGAGTACAATGAGCAGTTCTTC
CDR3 protein: CASSEAIANLEYNEQFF
D gene: -
clone size: -
J gene: TRBJ2-1
V gene: TRBV10-2

CDR3 DNA: TGCGCCAGCAGCGCCCGGACAGGGGGCTTCGGTGAGCAGTTCTTC
CDR3 protein: CASSARTGGFGEQFF
D gene: TRBD1
clone size: -
J gene: TRBJ2-1
V gene: TRBV5-1

CDR3 DNA: TGCGCCAGCAGTCAATCCGACCTAGCGGTTCCTTACGAGCAGTACTTC
CDR3 protein: CASSQSDLAVPYEQYF
D gene: TRBD2
clone size: -
J gene: TRBJ2-7
V gene: TRBV23-1

CDR3 DNA: TGCGCCAGCAGTGAGGGGGCTTCAGCCAAAAACATTCAGTACTTC
CDR3 protein: CASSEGASAKNIQYF
D gene: -
clone size: -
J gene: TRBJ2-4
V gene: TRBV10-1

CDR3 DNA: TGTGCCAGCAGCTTGGCGGGGGGCATGAACACTGAAGCTTTCTTT
CDR3 protein: CASSLAGGMNTEAFF
D gene: -
clone size: -
J gene: TRBJ1-1
V gene: TRBV7-3

CDR3 DNA: TGTGCCAGCAGTTGGACTAGCTTGGGGGCCGATGAGCAGTTCTTC
CDR3 protein: CASSWTSLGADEQFF
D gene: TRBD2
clone size: -
J gene: TRBJ2-1
V gene: TRBV6-5

CDR3 DNA: TGTGCCAGCTCACCAGAGAGCGGGGGAACCCAAGAGACCCAGTACTTC
CDR3 protein: CASSPESGGTQETQYF
D gene: TRBD2
clone size: -
J gene: TRBJ2-5
V gene: TRBV18

CDR3 DNA: TGTGCCAGCAGTCGGGGGGGCGGTTCTAATAAGCAGTACTTC
CDR3 protein: CASSRGGGSNKQYF
D gene: TRBD2
clone size: -
J gene: TRBJ2-7
V gene: TRBV7-8

CDR3 DNA: TGTGCCAGCACCGAAATGGGCGGGAGGCTACTCACAGATACGCAGTATTTT
CDR3 protein: CASTEMGGRLLTDTQYF
D gene: TRBD2
clone size: -
J gene: TRBJ2-3
V gene: TRBV2

CDR3 DNA: TGTGCCATCAGGGGGACAGGGGGCGACGGCACCATATATTTT
CDR3 protein: CAIRGTGGDGTIYF
D gene: TRBD1
clone size: -
J gene: TRBJ1-3
V gene: TRBV10-3

CDR3 DNA: TGTGCCAGCTCACGATCCGGGACAGGGGGCCGGGTCCTTTCACCCGGGGAGCTGTTTTTT
CDR3 protein: CASSRSGTGGRVLSPGELFF
D gene: TRBD1
clone size: -
J gene: TRBJ2-2
V gene: TRBV18

CDR3 DNA: TGCGCCAGCAGCCAAGCCGAGCGCCCCCGTAGCACCGGGGAGCTGTTTTTT
CDR3 protein: CASSQAERPRSTGELFF
D gene: -
clone size: -
J gene: TRBJ2-2
V gene: TRBV4-1

CDR3 DNA: TGTGCCAGCAGAACTCCGACAACTAACTATGGCTACACCTTC
CDR3 protein: CASRTPTTNYGYTF
D gene: -
clone size: few
J gene: TRBJ1-2
V gene: TRBV28

CDR3 DNA: TGTGCCAGCAGCACCCACAGGGCCTACGAGCAGTACTTC
CDR3 protein: CASSTHRAYEQYF
D gene: -
clone size: -
J gene: TRBJ2-7
V gene: TRBV12-3/TRBV12-4

CDR3 DNA: TGTGCCAGCACCAGACAGGGCCCCACCTATGGCTACACCTTC
CDR3 protein: CASTRQGPTYGYTF
D gene: TRBD1
clone size: -
J gene: TRBJ1-2
V gene: TRBV2

CDR3 DNA: TGTGCCAGCAGCGCGACCTCCAGGGGGAACACTGAAGCTTTCTTT
CDR3 protein: CASSATSRGNTEAFF
D gene: -
clone size: -
J gene: TRBJ1-1
V gene: TRBV9

CDR3 DNA: TGCGCCAGCAGACCCGGGACAGACAACACCGGGGAGCTGTTTTTT
CDR3 protein: CASRPGTDNTGELFF
D gene: TRBD1
clone size: -
J gene: TRBJ2-2
V gene: TRBV10-1

CDR3 DNA: TGTGCCAGCAGCCGGACAGCAACTAATGAAAAACTGTTTTTT
CDR3 protein: CASSRTATNEKLFF
D gene: -
clone size: -
J gene: TRBJ1-4
V gene: TRBV5-8

CDR3 DNA: TGTGCCGGAGGACCGGGACAGGGGACAGATACGCAGTATTTT
CDR3 protein: CAGGPGQGTDTQYF
D gene: TRBD1
clone size: once
J gene: TRBJ2-3
V gene: TRBV19

CDR3 DNA: TGTGCCAGCAGAAAAGGGACAGGGGCCCCAAACTATGGCTACACCTTC
CDR3 protein: CASRKGTGAPNYGYTF
D gene: TRBD1
clone size: -
J gene: TRBJ1-2
V gene: TRBV25-1

CDR3 DNA: TGTGCCAGCAGTTTGACGGGAGGGCAAGAGACCCAGTACTTC
CDR3 protein: CASSLTGGQETQYF
D gene: TRBD2
clone size: -
J gene: TRBJ2-5
V gene: TRBV27

CDR3 DNA: TGTGCCTGGGAAGTGGAGGGAACAGATACGCAGTATTTT
CDR3 protein: CAWEVEGTDTQYF
D gene: -
clone size: -
J gene: TRBJ2-3
V gene: TRBV30

CDR3 DNA: TGTGCCAGTAGTATCCGGGCAGGGATATACAATGAGCAGTTCTTC
CDR3 protein: CASSIRAGIYNEQFF
D gene: -
clone size: -
J gene: TRBJ2-1
V gene: TRBV19

CDR3 DNA: TGTGCCAGCAGCCCGCGGGGGCAGGGGGCTGCTAATGAAAAACTGTTTTTT
CDR3 protein: CASSPRGQGAANEKLFF
D gene: TRBD1
clone size: -
J gene: TRBJ1-4
V gene: TRBV7-6

CDR3 DNA: TGTGCCAGCAGCCCGACCGGGACAGGGAACTATGGCTACACCTTC
CDR3 protein: CASSPTGTGNYGYTF
D gene: TRBD1
clone size: -
J gene: TRBJ1-2
V gene: TRBV3-1/TRBV3-2

CDR3 DNA: TGCGCCAGCAGCTTACGGGAATACACCGGGGAGCTGTTTTTT
CDR3 protein: CASSLREYTGELFF
D gene: -
clone size: -
J gene: TRBJ2-2
V gene: TRBV5-1

CDR3 DNA: TGTGCCAGTAGCCCCGACAAACGGTCACTTTACAATGGCTACACCTTC
CDR3 protein: CASSPDKRSLYNGYTF
D gene: -
clone size: -
J gene: TRBJ1-2
V gene: TRBV19

CDR3 DNA: TGTGCCAGCAGCTTAGGTATTCCGGGAGGGCCGAACGAGCAGTACTTC
CDR3 protein: CASSLGIPGGPNEQYF
D gene: TRBD2
clone size: -
J gene: TRBJ2-7
V gene: TRBV7-6

CDR3 DNA: TGTGCCAGCAGCGTACTTCCGGACCTCGACAGGGGCGCACCAGAGCGCAACGAGCAGTACTTC
CDR3 protein: CASSVLPDLDRGAPERNEQYF
D gene: TRBD1
clone size: -
J gene: TRBJ2-7
V gene: TRBV9

CDR3 DNA: TGTGCCAGCAGCTTAGCGGCAGGGTGGTACGAGCAGTACTTC
CDR3 protein: CASSLAAGWYEQYF
D gene: -
clone size: -
J gene: TRBJ2-7
V gene: TRBV11-1

CDR3 DNA: TGTGCCAGCAGCCCGCAGGGACTAGCGCCCGGGGAGCTGTTTTTT
CDR3 protein: CASSPQGLAPGELFF
D gene: TRBD2
clone size: few
J gene: TRBJ2-2
V gene: TRBV11-2

CDR3 DNA: TGTGCCAGCAGCTCCGCCGGGACAGGCCTTGGTGGCTACACCTTC
CDR3 protein: CASSSAGTGLGGYTF
D gene: TRBD1
clone size: -
J gene: TRBJ1-2
V gene: TRBV7-3

CDR3 DNA: TGCGCCAGCAGTCAATCGATGGGGCAGGTCCATGCCAATGAAAAACTGTTTTTT
CDR3 protein: CASSQSMGQVHANEKLFF
D gene: -
clone size: -
J gene: TRBJ1-4
V gene: TRBV23-1

CDR3 DNA: TGTGCCAGCAGCCCTACGACACCATCAAGCTACACCTTC
CDR3 protein: CASSPTTPSSYTF
D gene: -
clone size: -
J gene: TRBJ1-2
V gene: TRBV12-3/TRBV12-4

CDR3 DNA: TGTGCCACCAGTGATTTAGTGGGGGCTCTGCCCAATGAGCAGTTCTTC
CDR3 protein: CATSDLVGALPNEQFF
D gene: -
clone size: once
J gene: TRBJ2-1
V gene: TRBV24-1

CDR3 DNA: TGTGCCAGCAGCGGACTAGCGGGGTCCTCCTACAATGAGCAGTTCTTC
CDR3 protein: CASSGLAGSSYNEQFF
D gene: -
clone size: -
J gene: TRBJ2-1
V gene: TRBV21-1

CDR3 DNA: TGCGCCAGCAGCAAACTAGCGGGAGAGGGGTCCGGGGAGCTGTTTTTT
CDR3 protein: CASSKLAGEGSGELFF
D gene: TRBD2
clone size: -
J gene: TRBJ2-2
V gene: TRBV5-1

CDR3 DNA: TGTGCCGGCAGACTAGCGGGAGGGATCCACAATGAGCAGTTCTTC
CDR3 protein: CAGRLAGGIHNEQFF
D gene: TRBD2
clone size: -
J gene: TRBJ2-1
V gene: TRBV19

CDR3 DNA: TGTGCCGGGGGAGGAGACGGGGAAAAGCAAGAGACCCAGTACTTC
CDR3 protein: CAGGGDGEKQETQYF
D gene: -
clone size: -
J gene: TRBJ2-5
V gene: TRBV7-9

CDR3 DNA: TGTGCCAGCAGCTTCCAGGATCAGCCCCAGCATTTT
CDR3 protein: CASSFQDQPQHF
D gene: -
clone size: -
J gene: TRBJ1-5
V gene: TRBV7-2

CDR3 DNA: TGTGCCATCAGTGAGAAAAGTTTCAGTAATCAGCCCCAGCATTTT
CDR3 protein: CAISEKSFSNQPQHF
D gene: -
clone size: -
J gene: TRBJ1-5
V gene: TRBV10-3

CDR3 DNA: TGTGCCAGCAGTTTATCTGGGAGAGGCTATGGCTACACCTTC
CDR3 protein: CASSLSGRGYGYTF
D gene: -
clone size: -
J gene: TRBJ1-2
V gene: TRBV28

CDR3 DNA: TGTGCCAGCAGTGGGACAGGAGGTTACAATGAGCAGTTCTTC
CDR3 protein: CASSGTGGYNEQFF
D gene: TRBD1
clone size: once
J gene: TRBJ2-1
V gene: TRBV5-5

CDR3 DNA: TGTGCCAGCAGCTCACTAGCGGCTTGGCCCGGGGAGCTGTTTTTT
CDR3 protein: CASSSLAAWPGELFF
D gene: TRBD2
clone size: -
J gene: TRBJ2-2
V gene: TRBV7-2

CDR3 DNA: TGTGCCAGCACCGCAACCGGGACTCGCACAGATACGCAGTATTTT
CDR3 protein: CASTATGTRTDTQYF
D gene: -
clone size: -
J gene: TRBJ2-3
V gene: TRBV6-5

CDR3 DNA: TGCAGCGCCTCACAGGGGACTAATGAAAAACTGTTTTTT
CDR3 protein: CSASQGTNEKLFF
D gene: TRBD1
clone size: -
J gene: TRBJ1-4
V gene: TRBV29-1

CDR3 DNA: TGTGCCAGCAGTAGTGGGACTAGAGACTCCTACGAGCAGTACTTC
CDR3 protein: CASSSGTRDSYEQYF
D gene: TRBD2
clone size: -
J gene: TRBJ2-7
V gene: TRBV2

CDR3 DNA: TGTGCCAGCAGTATGCTGGGGGGTGGCGGGGAGCTGTTTTTT
CDR3 protein: CASSMLGGGGELFF
D gene: -
clone size: -
J gene: TRBJ2-2
V gene: TRBV6-5

CDR3 DNA: TGCGCCAGCAGCTTGGCCCCGGGACAGATTTCGCAGTTCTTC
CDR3 protein: CASSLAPGQISQFF
D gene: TRBD1
clone size: -
J gene: TRBJ2-1
V gene: TRBV5-1

CDR3 DNA: TGTGCCAGCAGCCCAAGGACAGGTAATAACTACGAGCAGTACTTC
CDR3 protein: CASSPRTGNNYEQYF
D gene: TRBD1
clone size: -
J gene: TRBJ2-7
V gene: TRBV9

CDR3 DNA: TGTGCCAGCAGCTTAGCAGAGGGAGGAGGTTTCGAGCAGTACTTC
CDR3 protein: CASSLAEGGGFEQYF
D gene: -
clone size: once
J gene: TRBJ2-7
V gene: TRBV7-8

CDR3 DNA: TGTGCCAGCAGTTACTGGGGGGGAGGATCCGGAGATGAGCAGTTCTTC
CDR3 protein: CASSYWGGGSGDEQFF
D gene: TRBD2
clone size: -
J gene: TRBJ2-1
V gene: TRBV6-5

CDR3 DNA: TGTGCCACCAGTGCCCCCCCTCCGGGAGGGCACAATGAGCAGTTCTTC
CDR3 protein: CATSAPPPGGHNEQFF
D gene: TRBD2
clone size: -
J gene: TRBJ2-1
V gene: TRBV24-1

CDR3 DNA: TGTGCCAGCAGCAAACCCAGGGGGCAGAAGGGGGCTTTCTTT
CDR3 protein: CASSKPRGQKGAFF
D gene: -
clone size: -
J gene: TRBJ1-1
V gene: TRBV21-1

CDR3 DNA: TGTGCCATCAGAAACCTCGGCACCGGGGAGCTGTTTTTT
CDR3 protein: CAIRNLGTGELFF
D gene: -
clone size: -
J gene: TRBJ2-2
V gene: TRBV10-3

CDR3 DNA: TGTGCCAGCAGCCAAGAGGGGCCCACGGAAGCTTTCTTT
CDR3 protein: CASSQEGPTEAFF
D gene: -
clone size: -
J gene: TRBJ1-1
V gene: TRBV14

CDR3 DNA: TGCGCCAGCAGCCAACCACTAGCGGACAGGTACAATGAGCAGTTCTTC
CDR3 protein: CASSQPLADRYNEQFF
D gene: -
clone size: -
J gene: TRBJ2-1
V gene: TRBV4-1